The rows below give T cell receptor beta chains drawn from one sample of a study of T cell responses to AZD1222 COVID-19 vaccine. Clones were sequenced by immunoSEQ multiplex PCR, and TCRdb holds only the in-frame ones, with some missing. Of about 130,000 clones in the sample, just under 95% were seen once. Sequenced material: peripheral blood, taken 28 days after the second AZD1222 dose. All receptors come from an adult who received the AZD1222 COVID-19 vaccine. Each CDR3 is given with its conserved first and last residue. A D gene is named only where the DNA matches it firmly. The size of a clone is reported for some rows only, either as once, few or many, or as a class for expanded clones.

CDR3nt | CDR3aa | v_gene | abundance | j_gene | d_gene
TGTGCCAGCAGCTTGGATGGGACAGGTGGCTACGAGCAGTACTTC | CASSLDGTGGYEQYF | TRBV5-4 | . | TRBJ2-7 | TRBD1
TGTGCCAGCAGCCGGACCGGACCCGGCACTGAAGCTTTCTTT | CASSRTGPGTEAFF | TRBV5-5 | . | TRBJ1-1 | .
TGTGCCAGCTCACCAGCGACCCCCTCGGCCACCGGGGAGCTGTTTTTT | CASSPATPSATGELFF | TRBV18 | . | TRBJ2-2 | .
TGTGCCAGCTCACCCGGCCAGGGAGTCGGCTACACCTTC | CASSPGQGVGYTF | TRBV18 | . | TRBJ1-2 | .
TGTGCCAGTAGTAGGACCGGGACAGTCCCTTTCTATGGCTACACCTTC | CASSRTGTVPFYGYTF | TRBV19 | . | TRBJ1-2 | TRBD1
TGTGCCAGCAGCGCAAGAGGAGCAGGGGCTGGGGCCAACGTCCTGACTTTC | CASSARGAGAGANVLTF | TRBV14 | . | TRBJ2-6 | .
TGCGCCAGCAGCTCGAGGATGGGGGTCGGGAACACTGAAGCTTTCTTT | CASSSRMGVGNTEAFF | TRBV5-1 | . | TRBJ1-1 | .
TGTGCCAGTAGTGACTCAGGAGGGGGCCATCAGCCCCAGCATTTT | CASSDSGGGHQPQHF | TRBV19 | . | TRBJ1-5 | TRBD1
TGTGCCATCAGAAAACAGTTAGAGTCACCCCTCCACTTT | CAIRKQLESPLHF | TRBV10-3 | . | TRBJ1-6 | .
TGTGCCAGCAGCTTCATTCAGACCGGGACAGGGCTCGCAGATACGCAGTATTTT | CASSFIQTGTGLADTQYF | TRBV7-9 | . | TRBJ2-3 | TRBD1
TGTGCCAGTAGTCCAGTTATGGACACCGGGGAGCTGTTTTTT | CASSPVMDTGELFF | TRBV19 | once | TRBJ2-2 | .
TGTGCCACCAGCGCCCGGGACGGACCCTACGAGCAGTACTTC | CATSARDGPYEQYF | TRBV15 | . | TRBJ2-7 | .
TGTGCCAGTAGTATGTTTGGTGTGGGAGAACAAGAGACCCAGTACTTC | CASSMFGVGEQETQYF | TRBV19 | . | TRBJ2-5 | .
TGTGCCAGCAGCCCCGGACAGAGTTCCTACTATGGCTACACCTTC | CASSPGQSSYYGYTF | TRBV7-6 | . | TRBJ1-2 | .
TGTGCCAGCAGGGGATACCCTGGAAACACCATATATTTT | CASRGYPGNTIYF | TRBV6-5 | . | TRBJ1-3 | .
TGCGCCAGCAGCCAAGTCGGGGGAGGCGAAAAACTGTTTTTT | CASSQVGGGEKLFF | TRBV4-3 | . | TRBJ1-4 | .
TGTGCCACCAGTGATGTTAACTATGGCTACACCTTC | CATSDVNYGYTF | TRBV24-1 | . | TRBJ1-2 | .
TGCGCCAGCAGCTTGAGGGGGAGTTTAAACTACAATGAGCAGTTCTTC | CASSLRGSLNYNEQFF | TRBV5-1 | . | TRBJ2-1 | .
TGTGCCAGTAGTATCGCGACAGGGGGACACAATGAGCAGTTCTTC | CASSIATGGHNEQFF | TRBV19 | . | TRBJ2-1 | TRBD1
TGTGCCAGCAGCTTAACCCCTTCTATACCTTACGAGCAGTACTTC | CASSLTPSIPYEQYF | TRBV11-2 | . | TRBJ2-7 | .
TGTGCCAGCAGCCTCGGTCTCCAGAGGCAGCCCCAGCATTTT | CASSLGLQRQPQHF | TRBV3-1/TRBV3-2 | . | TRBJ1-5 | .
TGCAGCGTTGAGTCGGGCACCCCCTACGAGCAGTACTTC | CSVESGTPYEQYF | TRBV29-1 | . | TRBJ2-7 | .